Following are 27 T cell receptor beta chains from one sample sequenced in a study of blood T cell repertoires in COVID-19. Clones were read by immunoSEQ multiplex PCR, and TCRdb kept only the in-frame ones, dropping some. This table has under 450,000 clones, less than 90% appearing once. What was sequenced was peripheral blood. These receptors were collected from a woman aged 60-75 years with COVID-19, enrolled during active disease.

The chain employs TRBV18 and TRBJ2-5; 10 nucleotides match TRBD2. With 5 bases clipped from V and 5 bases from J, the junction kept 8 bases outside the gene matches. CDR3 length: 15 amino acids. Germline-derived CDR1 and CDR2 are KGHSH and LQKENI. CDR3 in DNA: TGTGCCAGCTCAACAGCGGGGGGGCCGGAGGAGACCCAGTACTTC. Its translation is CASSTAGGPEETQYF.

V gene TRBV11-2 combines with J gene TRBJ2-3, with TRBD2 matching 8 bases. The V gene end was trimmed by 10 bases and the J gene end by 5 bases; junction bases not matched to a gene: 20. The CDR3 has 17 residues. Per the germline V gene, CDR1 is SGHAT and CDR2 is FQNNGV. The CDR3 DNA reads as TGTGCCACCACAGCCTCGGGGGGGGTTACAACCAGAGATACGCAGTATTTT. Its protein product is CATTASGGVTTRDTQYF.

V is TRBV9 and J is TRBJ1-1; D remains unclear. Deletions cut 0 bases from V and 5 bases from J, with 8 bases between. Germline V gene data show CDR1 as SGDLS and CDR2 as YYNGEE. The CDR3 is 13 amino acids. The CDR3 nucleotides are TGTGCCAGCAGCGTAGACCGGAGGACTGAAGCTTTCTTT. Amino acids: CASSVDRRTEAFF.

CDR3 sequence reads: CASSHLAGKGQETQYF. The DNA of the CDR3 is TGTGCCAGCAGTCACCTAGCGGGGAAGGGCCAAGAGACCCAGTACTTC. The rearrangement joins TRBV27 to TRBJ2-5, with 9 bases identical to TRBD2. The V and J ends lost 5 bases and 1 base, in that order; junction bases with no gene match: 8. CDR3 length: 16 amino acids. Germline V gene sequence: CDR1 MNHEY, CDR2 SMNVEV (reference sequence).

V and J are TRBV19 and TRBJ1-5; weak D call: TRBD1 (6 bases). The CDR3 is made up of 15 amino acids. CDR1 is LNHDA and CDR2 is SQIVND in the germline V gene (reference sequence). Trimming left V 5 bases short and J 0 bases short, with 11 bases between. The CDR3 bases are TGTGCCAGTAGTCCCACAGGGATTAGCAATCAGCCCCAGCATTTT. Its protein product is CASSPTGISNQPQHF.

This clone has more than one count but fewer than ten. The gene calls are TRBV19 and TRBJ1-1; D might be TRBD1 (6 bases). The CDR3 is made up of 13 amino acids. Deletions cut 6 bases from V and 1 base from J, with 9 bases between. Germline-derived CDR1 and CDR2 are LNHDA and SQIVND (reference sequence). CDR3 nucleotides: TGTGCCAGTAGATCACAGGGGAACACTGAAGCTTTCTTT. It specifies CASRSQGNTEAFF.

This sequence joins TRBV7-3 and TRBJ2-4; D ambiguous. V lost 2 bases and J 8 bases, leaving 10 bases between the germline ends. The CDR3 spans 13 residues. CDR1 is SGHTA, CDR2 FQGTGA, per germline. CDR3 protein: CASSLGLWDIQYF. The DNA for the CDR3 is TGTGCCAGCAGCTTAGGGCTATGGGACATTCAGTACTTC.

The gene calls are TRBV18 and TRBJ2-7; TRBD1 might be the D (5 bases). Trimming stripped 5 bases from V and 2 bases from J, with 13 bases between. Per the germline V gene, CDR1 is KGHSH and CDR2 is LQKENI. CDR3 length: 14 residues. The CDR3 DNA follows: TGTGCCAGCTCAGCAGGGAACAGACCCTACGAGCAGTACTTC. It yields the protein CASSAGNRPYEQYF.

This clone has only a few counts. The chain recombines TRBV27 with TRBJ1-5; a weak D match, TRBD1 (5 bases). The V gene lost 11 bases and the J gene lost 5 bases, with 28 bases spanning the gap. Germline V gives CDR1 MNHEY, CDR2 SMNVEV (reference sequence). The CDR3 length is 17 residues. Written as DNA, the CDR3 is TGTGCCGGCCCCCGGGGGGTAACTCCCGAAAGGGATCAGCCCCAGCATTTT. Translating it yields CAGPRGVTPERDQPQHF.

The rearrangement links TRBV7-3 to TRBJ1-2; no clear D. This CDR3 is built from 14 residues. Germline V gene sequence: CDR1 SGHTA, CDR2 FQGTGA. With 2 bases removed from V and 7 bases from J, the gap between germline ends came to 14 bases. The CDR3 region has the DNA TGTGCCAGCAGCTTATCTCCGGGTATGCGTGGCTACACCTTC. Translated: CASSLSPGMRGYTF.

This chain connects TRBV5-4 to TRBJ1-1; D is possibly TRBD1 (5 bases). Germline lookup yields CDR1 SGHNT and CDR2 YYREEE (reference sequence). V lost 3 bases to trimming and J lost 2 bases, with 8 bases between them. The length of the CDR3 is 13 residues. As DNA, the CDR3 is TGTGCCAGCAGCTGGCAGGGTAACACTGAAGCTTTCTTT. Translating it yields CASSWQGNTEAFF.

The V gene is TRBV27, the J gene TRBJ1-1; weak D call: TRBD1 (6 bases). The CDR3 is 12 amino acids. Germline CDR1 reads MNHEY; CDR2 reads SMNVEV (reference sequence). Between the trimmed V and J ends, which lost 7 bases and 4 bases, there was a span of 10 bases. As DNA, the CDR3 is TGTGCCAGCAACGGCAGGGGCACTGAAGCTTTCTTT. This encodes CASNGRGTEAFF.

V usage is TRBV9 and J usage is TRBJ2-5; 7 bases line up with TRBD1. This CDR3 is 14 amino acids long. Germline V gives CDR1 SGDLS, CDR2 YYNGEE. The V gene end was trimmed by 0 bases and the J gene end by 4 bases; junction bases not matched to a gene: 3. The CDR3 here is CASSVGSGGETQYF. In nucleotides, the CDR3 is TGTGCCAGCAGCGTAGGTTCAGGGGGAGAGACCCAGTACTTC.

There are a few counts of this clone. V gene TRBV18 combines with J gene TRBJ1-1; D may be TRBD1 (6 bases). This CDR3 region has 16 residues. CDR1 and CDR2 (germline): KGHSH, LQKENI. V lost 4 bases and J 0 bases, leaving 15 bases between the germline ends. DNA for the CDR3: TGTGCCAGCTCACGCAGTGCAGGGGTCGTGAACACTGAAGCTTTCTTT. This codes for CASSRSAGVVNTEAFF.

The V and J genes are TRBV11-2 and TRBJ2-1; 9 bases line up with TRBD2. This CDR3 is built from 17 residues. V lost 1 base, J lost 6 bases, and 10 bases stayed unmatched. Germline loops: CDR1 SGHAT, CDR2 FQNNGV. This CDR3 is CASSLVFGLAGRNEQFF. CDR3 bases: TGTGCCAGCAGCTTAGTATTCGGTCTAGCGGGGCGCAATGAGCAGTTCTTC. The entire variable domain, with the rest obtained from reference TRBV11-2 and TRBJ2-1, is as follows: EAGVAQSPRYKIIEKRQSVAFWCNPISGHATLYWYQQILGQGPKLLIQFQNNGVVDDSQLPKDRFSAERLKGVDSTLKIQPAKLEDSAVYLCASSLVFGLAGRNEQFFGPGTRLTVL.

The V and J genes are TRBV19 and TRBJ1-6; D is undetermined. CDR3 length equals 14 residues. The germline V gene has CDR1 LNHDA and CDR2 SQIVND (reference sequence). Trimming removed 4 bases from V and 14 bases from J, with 18 bases in between. The CDR3 DNA follows: TGTGCCAGTAGTACAAAGACACTGGCCAAATCCCTCCACTTT. It yields the protein CASSTKTLAKSLHF.

The rearrangement uses TRBV12-3 or TRBV12-4 and TRBJ2-5, with D unresolved. This CDR3 is 12 amino acids long. The V gene lost 2 bases and the J gene lost 5 bases, with 6 bases spanning the gap. For the CDR3, the DNA is TGTGCCAGCAGTTTACGGTCTGAGACCCAGTACTTC. This sequence encodes CASSLRSETQYF.

This clone was seen only once. V is TRBV14 and J is TRBJ2-3, with TRBD1 as a possible D gene (5 bases). V was clipped by 4 bases and J by 5 bases, with 10 bases between them. CDR3 length: 13 residues. The V gene's germline CDR1 is SGHDN and CDR2 FVKESK. The CDR3 region is CASSRQNQDTQYF. In DNA, the CDR3 is TGTGCCAGCAGCCGACAGAACCAAGATACGCAGTATTTT.

CDR3 nucleotides: TGCGCCAGCAGCCAAGTCCCGGGACTGCCCGAAGGGACCCAGTACTTC. Residues: CASSQVPGLPEGTQYF. The chain links TRBV4-1 to TRBJ2-5; maybe TRBD2 (6 bases). Germline-derived CDR1 and CDR2 are MGHRA and YSYEKL. This CDR3 has 16 amino acids. The germline V and J ends were trimmed by 1 base and 7 bases, with 19 bases remaining between them.

The J gene is TRBJ1-1, the V gene TRBV6-5; a possible D gene is TRBD1 (5 bases). The germline gives CDR1 MNHEY, CDR2 SVGAGI. This CDR3 has 14 residues. The germline V and J ends were trimmed by 4 bases and 8 bases, with 17 bases remaining between them. CDR3 region: CASSLLDSSTEAFF. The CDR3, as DNA: TGTGCCAGCAGTTTGCTAGACAGCAGCACCGAAGCTTTCTTT.

For the CDR3, the DNA is TGTGCCAGCAGGGGGACAGGCGACTATGGCTACACCTTC. Encoded protein: CASRGTGDYGYTF. The chain combines TRBV6-4 with TRBJ1-2, with 8 bases aligning to TRBD1. CDR3 length: 13 residues. J was trimmed by 3 bases and V by 6 bases; bases with no gene match: 3. Germline V gives CDR1 MRHNA, CDR2 SNTAGT.

The rearrangement joins TRBV19 to TRBJ1-2; 8 nucleotides line up with TRBD1. The V and J ends lost 0 bases and 7 bases, in that order; junction bases with no gene match: 7. Germline assignment: CDR1 LNHDA and CDR2 SQIVND (reference sequence). CDR3 length equals 15 residues. The CDR3 reads CASSIDHRRGLGYTF. Here the CDR3 DNA reads TGTGCCAGTAGTATAGATCATCGCAGGGGGCTTGGCTACACCTTC.

The chain carries TRBV5-4 and TRBJ1-4; D is unclear. With 2 bases removed from V and 5 bases from J, the gap between germline ends came to 10 bases. From germline, CDR1 is SGHNT and CDR2 YYREEE (reference sequence). This CDR3 comprises 14 residues. In nucleotides, the CDR3 is TGTGCCAGCAGCTTAGACGCGAGGAATGAAAAACTGTTTTTT. This translates into CASSLDARNEKLFF.

The V gene is TRBV7-3, the J gene TRBJ2-5; TRBD2 agrees at 7 bases. The CDR3 totals 14 residues. Germline CDR1 SGHTA, CDR2 FQGTGA. V shed 4 bases, J shed 4 bases, and the junction held 6 bases outside the gene matches. CDR3 region: CASSSGGPGETQYF. DNA of the CDR3: TGTGCCAGCAGCTCGGGGGGTCCCGGAGAGACCCAGTACTTC.

This chain joins TRBV6-5 and TRBJ1-5; D might be TRBD1 (5 bases). The CDR3 has 15 residues. V dropped 0 bases and J dropped 6 bases, with 12 bases sitting between them. Germline V lookup: CDR1 MNHEY, CDR2 SVGAGI. This CDR3 reads CASSYSGRQGQPQHF. For the CDR3, the DNA is TGTGCCAGCAGTTACTCGGGTCGCCAGGGTCAGCCCCAGCATTTT.

The V gene is TRBV6-6, the J gene TRBJ2-2, with TRBD1 identical over 7 bases. This CDR3 has 15 amino acids. With V trimmed by 2 bases and J by 5 bases, 5 bases remained unmatched. The germline V gene has CDR1 MNHNY and CDR2 SVGAGI (reference sequence). The CDR3 bases are TGTGCCAGCAGTTACCAACAGGGGTTTACCGGGGAGCTGTTTTTT. This translates into CASSYQQGFTGELFF.

The V gene is TRBV7-9, the J gene TRBJ1-2; 7 bases map to TRBD1. Germline CDR1 SEHNR, CDR2 FQNEAQ (reference sequence). The ends lost 5 bases at V and 5 bases at J; junction bases unmatched: 14. The CDR3 has 16 residues. CDR3 DNA: TGTGCCAGCAGCAAACGGGACAGCACTTTGGAATATGGCTACACCTTC. This gives the protein CASSKRDSTLEYGYTF.